This TCR beta chain originates from a study of T cell repertoires in cytomegalovirus infection. TCRdb re-analysed the reads in MiXCR, keeping a single row per CDR3 protein. The sample yields some 920,000 distinct CDR3 sequences, roughly 30% seen once. CDR1 is SGHVS and CDR2 is FQNEAQ in the germline V gene. This CDR3 comprises 15 residues. V was clipped by 2 bases and J by 3 bases, with 14 bases between them. In this sample, this clonotype turned up a few times. Its antigen remains unknown. This clonotype originated in a human donor in good health (CMV status not recorded). Some clones in this sample may be carry-over from other donors' samples. Source: cultured CD8+ T cells from PBMCs, taken from culture after CMV antigen stimulation. This sequence joins TRBV7-8 and TRBJ2-7; perhaps TRBD2 as D (6 bases). The CDR3: CASSLSMQGGYEQYF. The CDR3 bases are TGTGCCAGCAGCTTAAGCATGCAGGGAGGCTACGAGCAGTACTTC.